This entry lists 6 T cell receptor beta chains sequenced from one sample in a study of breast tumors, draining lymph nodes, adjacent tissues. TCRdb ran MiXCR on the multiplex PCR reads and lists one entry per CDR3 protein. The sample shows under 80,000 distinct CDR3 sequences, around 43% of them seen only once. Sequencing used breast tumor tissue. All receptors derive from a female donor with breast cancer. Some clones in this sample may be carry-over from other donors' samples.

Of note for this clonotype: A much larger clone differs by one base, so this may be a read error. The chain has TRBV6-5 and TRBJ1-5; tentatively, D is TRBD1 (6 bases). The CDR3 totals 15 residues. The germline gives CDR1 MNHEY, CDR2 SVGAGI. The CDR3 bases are TGTGTCAGCAGTTACTCTTGGGGGCCAGGGCAGCCCCAGCATTTT. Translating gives CVSSYSWGPGQPQHF.

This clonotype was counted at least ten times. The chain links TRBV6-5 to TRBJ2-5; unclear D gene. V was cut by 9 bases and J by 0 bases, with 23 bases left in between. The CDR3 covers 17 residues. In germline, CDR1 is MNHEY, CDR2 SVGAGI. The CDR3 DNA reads TGTGCCAGTGCCCCTGTCCGGTGGCGCCAGGACCAAGAGACCCAGTACTTC. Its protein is CASAPVRWRQDQETQYF.

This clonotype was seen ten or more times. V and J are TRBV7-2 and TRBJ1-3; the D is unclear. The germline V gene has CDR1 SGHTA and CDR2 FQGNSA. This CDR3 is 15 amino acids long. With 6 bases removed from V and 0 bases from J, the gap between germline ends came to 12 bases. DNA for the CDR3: TGTGCCAGCAGGATAGACGGCAACTCTGGAAACACCATATATTTT. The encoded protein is CASRIDGNSGNTIYF. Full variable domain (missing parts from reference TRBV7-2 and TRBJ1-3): GAGVSQSPSNKVTEKGKDVELRCDPISGHTALYWYRQSLGQGLEFLIYFQGNSAPDKSGLPSDRFSAERTGGSVSTLTIQRTQQEDSAVYLCASRIDGNSGNTIYFGEGSWLTVV.

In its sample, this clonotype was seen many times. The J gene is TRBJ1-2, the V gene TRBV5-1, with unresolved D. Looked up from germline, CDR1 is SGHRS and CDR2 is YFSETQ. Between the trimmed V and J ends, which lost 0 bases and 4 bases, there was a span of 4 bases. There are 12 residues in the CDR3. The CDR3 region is CASSLVSYGYTF. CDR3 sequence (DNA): TGCGCCAGCAGCTTGGTCAGCTATGGCTACACCTTC.

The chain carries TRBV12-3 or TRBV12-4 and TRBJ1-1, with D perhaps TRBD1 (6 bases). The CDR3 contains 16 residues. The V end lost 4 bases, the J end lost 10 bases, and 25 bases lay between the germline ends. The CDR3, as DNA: TGTGCCAGCAGTTCCTTGGGGTGGGGGGGCGCCTCTGGAGCTTTCTTT. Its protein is CASSSLGWGGASGAFF.

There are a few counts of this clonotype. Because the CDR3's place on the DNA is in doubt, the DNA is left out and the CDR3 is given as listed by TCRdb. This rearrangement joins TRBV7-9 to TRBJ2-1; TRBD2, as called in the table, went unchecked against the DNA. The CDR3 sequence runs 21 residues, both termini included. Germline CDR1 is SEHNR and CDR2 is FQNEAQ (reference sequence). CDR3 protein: CASSFYICSTVAGEVYNEQFF.